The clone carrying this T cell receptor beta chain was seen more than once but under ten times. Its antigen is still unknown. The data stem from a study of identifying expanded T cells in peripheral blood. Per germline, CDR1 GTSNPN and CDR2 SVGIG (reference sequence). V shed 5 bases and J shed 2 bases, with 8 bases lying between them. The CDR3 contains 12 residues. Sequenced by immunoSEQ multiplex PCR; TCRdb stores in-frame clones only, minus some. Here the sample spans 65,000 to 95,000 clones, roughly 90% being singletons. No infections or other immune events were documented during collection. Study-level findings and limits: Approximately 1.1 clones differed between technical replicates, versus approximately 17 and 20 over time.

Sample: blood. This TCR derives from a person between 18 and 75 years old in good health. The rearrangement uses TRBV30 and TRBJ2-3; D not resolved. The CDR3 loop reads CAWELFTDTQYF. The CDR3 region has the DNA TGTGCCTGGGAGCTGTTCACAGATACGCAGTATTTT.